The present T cell receptor (beta chain) was sequenced within a study of cytomegalovirus exposure and HLA in healthy donors. The study's findings and limits: The authors later linked a missense DCLRE1C variant to TCR beta V- and J-gene trimming.

A note on this clone: The antigen remains undetermined.

The donors, nominally healthy at sampling, likely had unrecorded immune exposures. Amplification used 60 Vbeta primers and 13 Jbeta primers. TCRdb keeps only in-frame clones here, not all; method: immunoSEQ multiplex PCR. Among around 120,000 clones listed, roughly 80% were seen once. Trimming cost V 3 bases and J 1 base, with 18 bases left between them. The CDR3 length is 18 residues. The germline gives CDR1 LNHNV, CDR2 YYDKDF (reference sequence). The chain carries TRBV15 and TRBJ2-2; D is possibly TRBD2 (5 bases). The sample comprised PBMCs. The TCR sequence derives from a woman younger than 45 in good health and CMV-seropositive. In nucleotides, the CDR3 is TGTGCCACCAGCAGCCTAAGCCAGGCTCGGGGGAACACCGGGGAGCTGTTTTTT. Translated: CATSSLSQARGNTGELFF.